These 3 T cell receptor beta chains were sequenced from one sample in a study of T cells after yellow fever vaccination. In TCRdb, the 5' RACE reads were re-called with MiXCR into one record per CDR3 protein. The sample records about 370,000 distinct CDR3 sequences, around 10% being singletons. The sample in question was PBMCs, obtained on the day of the first yellow fever vaccination. The receptors come from a man between 18 and 35 years old who received the YFV17D yellow fever vaccine.

V is TRBV11-2 and J is TRBJ2-1; D may correspond to TRBD1 or TRBD2 (6 bases each). The CDR3 length is 17 residues. The V and J ends lost 4 bases and 0 bases respectively, with 16 bases between them. The germline CDR1 and CDR2 sequences are SGHAT and FQNNGV. The CDR3 is CASSWGAGGLSYNEQFF. The CDR3 bases are TGTGCCAGCAGCTGGGGGGCCGGGGGCCTCTCCTACAATGAGCAGTTCTTC.

This clonotype was counted between two and nine times. An end of the junction does not agree with germline; a read error may underlie this. This chain links TRBV5-1 with TRBJ2-1, with D perhaps TRBD1 or TRBD2 (5 bases each). CDR1 is SGHRS, CDR2 YFSETQ, per germline. This CDR3 is 16 amino acids long. CDR3 amino acids: CASSTWGFVSNNEQFF. The CDR3 DNA reads as TGCGCCAGCAGCACATGGGGGTTTGTCTCCAACAATGAGCAGTTCTTC.

This clonotype was detected only once. One junction end does not reproduce the germline sequence, and a read error may be involved. V gene TRBV9 combines with J gene TRBJ1-6, with TRBD1 matching over 8 bases. Germline V gene lookup returns CDR1 SGDLS and CDR2 YYNGEE. CDR3 length: 16 residues. The CDR3 coding sequence is TGTGCCAGCAGCGTAGGGGCAGGGGGCAATAATTCACCCCGCCACTTT. It encodes CASSVGAGGNNSPRHF.